This T cell receptor (beta chain) was found in a study of T cells in Graves' hyperthyroidism and ophthalmopathy. Study-wide results and limits: Blood held most thyroid clonotypes expanded above 0.001 frequency. With a median lead of approximately 6.4 months before onset, the model predicted ophthalmopathy.

This clonotype has a handful of counts. Its antigen is unknown. Being one base from a much bigger clone, this may be a read error. This CDR3 region has 12 residues. V was pared by 3 bases and J by 2 bases, with 5 bases between. CDR1 is PRHDT, CDR2 FYEKMQ, per germline (reference sequence). Authors of the study amplified TCR beta CDR3 regions from RNA transcripts. When the TCR CDR3 underwent first-round RT-PCR, the HTBI primer set was used. One entry per CDR3 protein results from TCRdb running MiXCR on the multiplex PCR reads. The sample has 490,000 or so distinct CDR3 sequences, 46% seen once. What was sequenced was peripheral blood or thyroid tissue (not recorded which). This chain joins TRBV13 and TRBJ2-7; D not certain. This TCR was recovered from an adult woman with Graves' disease, either hyperthyroidism or ophthalmopathy (not recorded which). In DNA, the CDR3 is TGTGCCAGCAGCTTTTCCCCCTACGAGCAGTACTTC. Protein product: CASSFSPYEQYF.